The source of this T cell receptor (beta chain) is a study of blood T cell repertoires in COVID-19. For the study at large: Sources were T cells, B-cell-depleted T cells, or PBMCs; the material itself was cDNA or gDNA.

J gave up 7 bases and V 3 bases, and 1 base lay outside the gene matches. This CDR3 contains 13 residues. Germline-derived CDR1 and CDR2 are ENHRY and SYGVKD. Original processing methods: Scientists estimated how many nucleated cells there were by amplifying reference gene primers. Clones were read by immunoSEQ multiplex PCR, and TCRdb kept only the in-frame ones, dropping some. From that table come the V and J calls and clone size; the DNA was used to work out D and trimming. The repertoire holds 25,000 to 35,000 clones, roughly 90% seen once, with roughly 8% in the top ten. Sequencing was carried out using peripheral blood. The gene calls are TRBV10-3 and TRBJ2-2; TRBD1 agrees at 8 bases. The TCR sequence derives from an older man with active or convalescent COVID-19. This CDR3 is CAISDRGLGELFF. The CDR3 nucleotides are TGTGCCATCAGTGACAGGGGGCTCGGGGAGCTGTTTTTT.